The clone carrying this T cell receptor (beta chain) was found many times. Its cognate antigen is unknown. Findings of the study overall: In terms of TCR gene usage, tumor memory CD4+ T cells clustered together with blood and lymph node memory CD4+ cells, as well as with lymph node naive CD4+ cells. The larger cohort examined one V-J beta rearrangement, not whole repertoires.

Full-length variable regions came from constant-region reverse primers plus semi-nested Nested Universal Primer A PCR. TCRdb re-called the 5' RACE reads through MiXCR, storing one row per CDR3 protein. The sample has 50,000 to 75,000 distinct CDR3 sequences, 20% to 25% seen once. J gave up 0 bases and V 5 bases, and 13 bases lay outside the gene matches. The germline CDR1 and CDR2 sequences are SGHRS and YFSETQ. This CDR3 region has 18 residues. Memory CD4+ cells were defined as CD4+CD45RO+CD25-. Sequencing input: memory CD4+ T cells sorted from a lymph node. Described subset: memory CD4+ T cells, CD4+CD45RO+CD25-. This sequence originates from a female donor with breast cancer. The chain recombines TRBV5-1 with TRBJ2-3, with TRBD1 identical over 9 bases. The CDR3 coding sequence is TGCGCCAGCAGTTACGGACAGGGGACTTACTCTAGCACAGATACGCAGTATTTT. It translates to CASSYGQGTYSSTDTQYF.